This TCR beta chain stems from a study of B cell selection in AIRE deficiency. General observations from the study: Healthy Tconv contained roughly two fifths of shared healthy Treg sequences; only TCRbeta sequenced.

This clone has just a few counts. Its antigen is as yet unknown. Conventional CD4 T cells were sorted as CD4+CD127+ cells. Assay: immunoSEQ multiplex PCR; the TCRdb copy retains only in-frame clones and omits some. Of about 21,000 clones in the sample, 95% to 98% were seen once. The CDR3 extends over 17 amino acids. CDR1 and CDR2 (germline): MDHEN, SYDVKM. Trimming cost V 0 bases and J 6 bases; bases outside gene matches: 4. The sample taken for sequencing was conventional CD4+ T cells sorted from PBMCs. The J gene is TRBJ2-2, the V gene TRBV28; 13 bases match TRBD2. This TCR was recovered from a human donor with AIRE deficiency. The CDR3 sequence is CASSLWRLAGGPGELFF. CDR3 in DNA: TGTGCCAGCAGTTTATGGAGACTAGCGGGAGGACCCGGGGAGCTGTTTTTT.